The T cell receptor (beta chain) under discussion was sequenced for a study of T cell responses to AZD1222 COVID-19 vaccine. Broader study findings: Epitopes outside B.1.351 and B.1.1.7 mutated regions reportedly drew nearly half of spike TCRs. Repertoires were obtained solely post-peak T cell response.

There are a few counts of this clone. Its specificity is not known. CDR3 length equals 18 residues. Trimming took 1 base from V and 0 from J, leaving 16 bases between them. Looked up from germline, CDR1 is SGHTA and CDR2 is FQGNSA. Doses given second, at about 4 or about 12 weeks, were pooled. Sequencing was performed with immunoSEQ multiplex PCR; in TCRdb, only in-frame clones are kept and a portion is missing. The sample lists around 130,000 clones, approximately 90% occurring once. V gene TRBV7-2 combines with J gene TRBJ1-5; D is unresolved. Sequencing used peripheral blood, obtained 28 days after the second AZD1222 dose. The clonotype originates from an adult who received the AZD1222 COVID-19 vaccine. The CDR3 protein is CASSLESAAVLSNQPQHF. CDR3 in DNA: TGTGCCAGCAGCTTAGAGTCGGCAGCGGTTCTTAGCAATCAGCCCCAGCATTTT.